These T cell receptor beta chains were read from a single sample in a study of shared clonotypes between healthy human individuals. The data were produced by immunoSEQ multiplex PCR, yet TCRdb's version contains in-frame clones alone and is incomplete. Of around 700,000 clones detected, 74% appear once; the ten largest clones hold less than 2%. Sequencing used memory CD4+ T cells sorted from blood. The receptors were sampled from a woman in her twenties or thirties in good health. Each CDR3 is given with its conserved first and last residue. Clone size is given for some rows only: seen once, a few or many times, or a class if the clone is expanded.

j_call: TRBJ2-5; v_call: TRBV25-1; clone_size: few; cdr3_aa: CASTLAGAVETQYF
j_call: TRBJ1-2; v_call: TRBV5-4; clone_size: .; cdr3_aa: CASSLGSSYYGYTF
j_call: TRBJ2-1; v_call: TRBV28; clone_size: .; cdr3_aa: CASLTNNEQFF
j_call: TRBJ1-1; v_call: TRBV6-9; clone_size: .; cdr3_aa: CASSDRLEAFF
j_call: TRBJ2-3; v_call: TRBV19; clone_size: few; cdr3_aa: CASSIGTGATDTQYF
j_call: TRBJ2-1; v_call: TRBV6-5; clone_size: .; cdr3_aa: CASSKMSEQFF
j_call: TRBJ2-1; v_call: TRBV25-1; clone_size: few; cdr3_aa: CASKSLKGYEQFF
j_call: TRBJ1-2; v_call: TRBV27; clone_size: .; cdr3_aa: CASSPGTILGYTF
j_call: TRBJ1-1; v_call: TRBV7-2; clone_size: .; cdr3_aa: CASSLGGAGGTEAFF
j_call: TRBJ2-1; v_call: TRBV7-2; clone_size: .; cdr3_aa: CASSAPASGNEQFF
j_call: TRBJ1-1; v_call: TRBV27; clone_size: .; cdr3_aa: CASSLSLNSNTEAFF
j_call: TRBJ1-1; v_call: TRBV28; clone_size: .; cdr3_aa: CASRGGGNTEAFF
j_call: TRBJ1-3; v_call: TRBV25-1; clone_size: .; cdr3_aa: CASSEIGPAGTIYF
j_call: TRBJ1-1; v_call: TRBV6-1; clone_size: .; cdr3_aa: CASTSRGTGGTEAFF
j_call: TRBJ1-1; v_call: TRBV4-1; clone_size: .; cdr3_aa: CASSHKAGNTEAFF
j_call: TRBJ2-3; v_call: TRBV7-9; clone_size: .; cdr3_aa: CASSRGNTDTQYF
j_call: TRBJ1-2; v_call: TRBV2; clone_size: .; cdr3_aa: CASTPREGVWHGYTF
j_call: TRBJ2-5; v_call: TRBV30; clone_size: once; cdr3_aa: CAWSLIGLETQYF
j_call: TRBJ1-1; v_call: TRBV25-1; clone_size: .; cdr3_aa: CASSGRDTHLRAFF
j_call: TRBJ2-1; v_call: TRBV7-8; clone_size: many; cdr3_aa: CATGGLAGAYNEQFF
j_call: TRBJ2-7; v_call: TRBV28; clone_size: many; cdr3_aa: CASGTTGGHHEQYF
j_call: TRBJ2-5; v_call: TRBV10-2; clone_size: once; cdr3_aa: CASRDRSGLETQYF
j_call: TRBJ2-2; v_call: TRBV4-1; clone_size: .; cdr3_aa: CASSQGGQNTGELFF
j_call: TRBJ2-2; v_call: TRBV2; clone_size: many; cdr3_aa: CASRRETTGELFF
j_call: TRBJ2-7; v_call: TRBV5-1; clone_size: .; cdr3_aa: CASSLYGTGGSYEQYF
j_call: TRBJ1-4; v_call: TRBV11-2; clone_size: .; cdr3_aa: CASSLGVGEKLFF
j_call: TRBJ2-4; v_call: TRBV15; clone_size: .; cdr3_aa: CATSRGGESNIQYF
j_call: TRBJ1-1; v_call: TRBV28; clone_size: .; cdr3_aa: CASSLEKAFF
j_call: TRBJ1-3; v_call: TRBV18; clone_size: few; cdr3_aa: CASSPQGNGNTIYF
j_call: TRBJ2-3; v_call: TRBV4-1; clone_size: .; cdr3_aa: CASSQDWAGGPGDTQYF
j_call: TRBJ2-1; v_call: TRBV18; clone_size: .; cdr3_aa: CASSPPGSSGAYNEQFF
j_call: TRBJ2-1; v_call: TRBV10-1; clone_size: .; cdr3_aa: CATSRLGGPSSYNEQFF
j_call: TRBJ1-1; v_call: TRBV6-5; clone_size: few; cdr3_aa: CASSLGRGNTEAFF
j_call: .; v_call: TRBV9; clone_size: .; cdr3_aa: CASSAPIRISVPYEQYF
j_call: TRBJ2-3; v_call: TRBV6-5; clone_size: .; cdr3_aa: CASSRTWDTQYF
j_call: TRBJ2-2; v_call: TRBV2; clone_size: .; cdr3_aa: CASSELENTGELFF
j_call: TRBJ2-5; v_call: TRBV5-8; clone_size: .; cdr3_aa: CASSLALAGAWETQYF
j_call: TRBJ2-1; v_call: TRBV7-2; clone_size: .; cdr3_aa: CASRLLQGYMDNEQFF
j_call: TRBJ2-1; v_call: TRBV5-4; clone_size: .; cdr3_aa: CASSLGRVNEQFF
j_call: TRBJ2-2; v_call: TRBV4-1; clone_size: many; cdr3_aa: CASSGGMGNTGELFF
j_call: TRBJ2-5; v_call: TRBV19; clone_size: .; cdr3_aa: CASSRARQETQYF
j_call: TRBJ2-5; v_call: TRBV5-1; clone_size: few; cdr3_aa: CASSLGGTAKKETQYF
j_call: TRBJ1-1; v_call: TRBV7-9; clone_size: .; cdr3_aa: CASSTGGGTEAFF
j_call: TRBJ1-2; v_call: TRBV15; clone_size: .; cdr3_aa: CATSRDPFYGYTF
j_call: TRBJ2-3; v_call: TRBV6-5; clone_size: many; cdr3_aa: CASSHGIAGDTQYF
j_call: TRBJ1-2; v_call: TRBV28; clone_size: .; cdr3_aa: CASSTKPSYGYTF
j_call: TRBJ2-7; v_call: TRBV7-2; clone_size: .; cdr3_aa: CASIGSSYEQYF
j_call: TRBJ2-1; v_call: TRBV23-1; clone_size: .; cdr3_aa: CASSQPDRVGEQFF
j_call: TRBJ2-7; v_call: TRBV4-1; clone_size: .; cdr3_aa: CASSQTVGVPLGEQYF
j_call: TRBJ2-2; v_call: TRBV5-1; clone_size: few; cdr3_aa: CASSFDNGELFF